Here is one T cell receptor (beta chain) with its context. Its specificity is not known. This entry is derived from a study of CD8 T cells in ankylosing spondylitis. Study observations and caveats: Made up of 7 to 9 highly homologous variants, a TCR beta motif appeared characteristic of ankylosing spondylitis blood.

One entry per CDR3 protein, called by TCRdb with MiXCR from the 5' RACE reads. The data show some 130,000 distinct CDR3 sequences, 11% seen once. From germline, CDR1 is SGHDT and CDR2 YYEEEE. This CDR3 is built from 16 residues. V was clipped by 3 bases and J by 0 bases; unmatched bases: 5. This sequence originates from a female donor with ankylosing spondylitis or in good health (not recorded which). Input material: blood, either unsorted or a sorted T cell fraction (not recorded which). The chain has TRBV5-6 and TRBJ2-1, with TRBD2 matching 8 bases. The CDR3 DNA reads as TGTGCCAGCAGCTCCCTAGCGGGCAGCTCCTACAATGAGCAGTTCTTC. Its protein product is CASSSLAGSSYNEQFF.